This T cell receptor beta chain stems from a study of cytomegalovirus exposure and HLA in healthy donors. J was trimmed by 10 bases and V by 6 bases; bases with no gene match: 12. CDR1 is MDHEN, CDR2 SYDVKM, per germline. There are 15 residues in the CDR3. PCR employed 60 Vbeta and 13 Jbeta primers. Sequenced by immunoSEQ multiplex PCR; TCRdb stores in-frame clones only, minus some. The data hold 140,000 or so clones, with approximately 84% observed a single time. The sequencing input was PBMCs. V and J are TRBV28 and TRBJ2-1; 10 bases line up with TRBD2. This sequence originates from a woman aged 55-75 years in good health and CMV-seropositive. For the CDR3, the DNA is TGTGCCAGCAGCTCCCCGGGACTAGCGTCACTCGAGCAGTTCTTC. It specifies CASSSPGLASLEQFF.